This T cell receptor (beta chain) came from a study of T cells in localized non-small cell lung cancer (dated by TCRdb to the early 2020s). In terms of the full investigation: T cell repertoires of hundreds of early-stage NSCLC patients were analyzed, with tumors being compared against uninvolved tumor-adjacent lungs. The cohort was made up of around 240 treatment-naive NSCLC patients whose localized lung tumors had been resected. A mean age of roughly 64 years was recorded for the NSCLC patients, of whom 129 were male and around 100 were female.

About this clone: This clone's antigen is unknown. No per-base quality is available; no much larger clone lies one base away.

The CDR3 measures 16 amino acids from cysteine to phenylalanine. This entry keeps only the CDR3 DNA: 48 bases, framed from base 1. Results the study describes overall, beyond this receptor: Higher T cell density in blood was associated with longer overall survival, whereas higher clonality in adjacent lung was associated with shorter survival. A median of approximately 55 of the top 100 tumor clones were detected in paired uninvolved adjacent lung, and around 30 of these tumor clones were also found among the top 100 clones of the paired uninvolved adjacent lung. Because the study design was exploratory, TCR variables were selected using unadjusted p-values without false-discovery rate correction. The highest T cell clonality was observed in uninvolved tumor-adjacent lung, where clonality exceeded that of tumor, suggesting that antigenic responses were more focused in uninvolved tumor-adjacent lung. Because multi-region tumor sequencing was not performed, intratumor heterogeneity could not be ruled out.

At diagnosis, peripheral blood, uninvolved tumor-adjacent lung and tumor were collected and were preserved as a mix of fresh-frozen and FFPE material. Blood samples were analyzed as peripheral blood mononuclear cells for TCR repertoire profiling. The immunoSEQ Assay was used to sequence TCR beta CDR3 regions from DNA. The original pipeline was this. To compute T cell density, TCR beta template counts were normalized to usable DNA, which was estimated by amplifying housekeeping genes. Richness was estimated with the preseqR package, extrapolating to 400,000 templates for PBMC samples and 120,000 templates for tissue samples. Clonality was defined by subtracting Pielou's evenness from one. Tissue-enriched TCRs were identified through differential abundance testing performed on productive amino-acid clonotypes, with a minimum total count of 5 and an alpha of 0.1. The Jaccard Index and the Morisita Overlap Index were used to measure how much the repertoires overlapped between compartments. GLIPH grouped TCR beta CDR3s together with public tetramer-defined viral CDR3s, and a viral motif had to include at least three viral sequences and show V-gene enrichment. Held by TCRdb, this immuneACCESS table contains in-frame sequences only and omits some clones. Under half of the omission traces to an unresolved V gene where checked; the cause of the rest is unknown. Clone size and V and J calls were adopted from that table, with D and trimming inferred from the DNA. In this sample the table shows around 130,000 clones, around 89% of which occur a single time. Over 1.5% of the sample belongs to the ten largest clones.

Sequenced here: peripheral blood, sampled before any cancer treatment. This sequence was found in an older female donor with stage I lung adenocarcinoma. Recombination linked TRBV21-1 to TRBJ2-2. TRBV21-1 is described as a pseudogene. The nucleotides read TGTGCCAGCAGCAAAGCGGACGAGCCGAACACCGGGGAGCTGTTTTTT. This sequence encodes CASSKADEPNTGELFF.